This is a list of T cell receptor beta chains from one sample in a study of blood T cell repertoires in COVID-19. Data came from immunoSEQ multiplex PCR; TCRdb stores just in-frame clones and leaves some out. In the table there are approximately 48,000 clones, more than 70% of which are singletons. The sequenced sample consisted of peripheral blood. These receptors originate from a man in his 60s with acute or convalescent COVID-19. Both conserved end residues are part of each CDR3. Each record gives: V gene, clone size, D gene, J gene, CDR3 DNA, CDR3 protein. A D gene is named only where the DNA matches it firmly. Part of the rows lack a size; the others show once, few, many or a class for expanded clones.

v_gene: TRBV7-3
abundance: few
d_gene: TRBD2
j_gene: TRBJ2-2
CDR3nt: TGTGCCAGCAGCTTAGGGACTAGCGGGACCGGGGAGCTGTTTTTT
CDR3aa: CASSLGTSGTGELFF

v_gene: TRBV9
abundance: .
d_gene: TRBD2
j_gene: TRBJ2-7
CDR3nt: TGTGCCAGCAGCGTAGGGCTAGCGGGAGACCCCTACGAGCAGTACTTC
CDR3aa: CASSVGLAGDPYEQYF

v_gene: TRBV19
abundance: .
d_gene: .
j_gene: TRBJ2-2
CDR3nt: TGTGCCAGTAGTGTTATCCGGGACTGGAACACCGGGGAGCTGTTTTTT
CDR3aa: CASSVIRDWNTGELFF

v_gene: TRBV15
abundance: .
d_gene: TRBD2
j_gene: TRBJ2-5
CDR3nt: TGTGCCACCAGCAGAGATGGACTAGCGGGAGGAGGATCAGAGACCCAGTACTTC
CDR3aa: CATSRDGLAGGGSETQYF

v_gene: TRBV29-1
abundance: .
d_gene: .
j_gene: TRBJ2-1
CDR3nt: TGCAGCGCCACAGGACGAAACTACAATGAGCAGTTCTTC
CDR3aa: CSATGRNYNEQFF

v_gene: TRBV19
abundance: .
d_gene: .
j_gene: TRBJ2-5
CDR3nt: TGTGCCAGTAGTGTGTCCAGGGTCGGAGAGACCCAGTACTTC
CDR3aa: CASSVSRVGETQYF

v_gene: TRBV7-9
abundance: .
d_gene: .
j_gene: TRBJ1-1
CDR3nt: TGTGCCAGCACCATTAGGGGCACTGAAGCTTTCTTT
CDR3aa: CASTIRGTEAFF

v_gene: TRBV19
abundance: once
d_gene: TRBD1
j_gene: TRBJ2-7
CDR3nt: TGTGCCAGCTCCCGGGACAGCTCCTACGAGCAGTACTTC
CDR3aa: CASSRDSSYEQYF

v_gene: TRBV10-3
abundance: .
d_gene: .
j_gene: TRBJ1-6
CDR3nt: TGTGCCATCAGCGCCCGACAGCCGAGCTCCTATAATTCACCCCTCCACTTT
CDR3aa: CAISARQPSSYNSPLHF

v_gene: TRBV3-1/TRBV3-2
abundance: .
d_gene: TRBD2
j_gene: TRBJ2-2
CDR3nt: TGTGCCAGCAGCCATAGACTAGCGGGAGCCTACACCGGGGAGCTGTTTTTT
CDR3aa: CASSHRLAGAYTGELFF

v_gene: TRBV27
abundance: .
d_gene: TRBD1
j_gene: TRBJ1-2
CDR3nt: TGTGCCAGCAGCAGACAGGGACCTAGTGGCTATGGCTACACCTTC
CDR3aa: CASSRQGPSGYGYTF

v_gene: TRBV28
abundance: .
d_gene: .
j_gene: TRBJ1-1
CDR3nt: TGTGCCAGCAGCCCTATAGGGGGAAGATCGAACACTGAAGCTTTCTTT
CDR3aa: CASSPIGGRSNTEAFF